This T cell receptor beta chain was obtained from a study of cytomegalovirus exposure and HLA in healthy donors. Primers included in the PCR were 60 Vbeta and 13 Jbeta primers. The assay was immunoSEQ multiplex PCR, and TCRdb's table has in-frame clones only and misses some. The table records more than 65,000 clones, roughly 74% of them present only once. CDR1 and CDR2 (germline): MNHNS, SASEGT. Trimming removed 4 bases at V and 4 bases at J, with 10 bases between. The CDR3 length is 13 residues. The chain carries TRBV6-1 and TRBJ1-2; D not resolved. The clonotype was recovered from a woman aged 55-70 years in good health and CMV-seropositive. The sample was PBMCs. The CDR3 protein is CASSAARGYGYTF. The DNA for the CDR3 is TGTGCCAGCAGTGCTGCCCGGGGCTATGGCTACACCTTC.